This T cell receptor beta chain appears in the sequencing data of a study of blood T cells in healthy people across ages. Broader study findings: Both higher diversity and more naive CD4+ cells marked long-lived donors when set against aged donors.

Sample-barcoded 5' priming and a J-beta primer mix drove a second PCR of about 6 to 11 cycles. TCRdb fed the 5' RACE reads into MiXCR, producing one record per CDR3 protein. The data contain 2 million or so distinct CDR3 sequences, around 48% of them seen just once; the ten biggest clones take up roughly 2.1%. Germline V gene sequence: CDR1 KGHDR, CDR2 SFDVKD. Between the trimmed V and J ends, which lost 3 bases and 2 bases, there was a span of 9 bases. This CDR3 has 14 residues. This clonotype was observed a few times. What it recognizes is unknown. What was sequenced was blood. The V call is TRBV24-1, the J call TRBJ2-5, with D possibly TRBD2 on 5 matching bases. This TCR was sampled from a woman between 40 and 55 years old in good health. The CDR3 loop reads CATSDRGLQETQYF. CDR3 nucleotide sequence: TGTGCCACCAGTGATCGTGGACTTCAAGAGACCCAGTACTTC.